This is a list of T cell receptor beta chains from one sample in a study of blood T cell repertoires in COVID-19. TCRdb's copy holds only in-frame clones and misses some; the assay was immunoSEQ multiplex PCR. This sample has roughly 700,000 clones; around 90% occur once, and the top ten carry over 0.2%. What was sequenced was peripheral blood. The receptors come from a woman younger than 30 with acute or convalescent COVID-19. Both conserved end residues are part of each CDR3. D genes are given only for firm matches. Size tells how often a clone was seen (once, few, many) or the class of an expanded clone, and some rows leave it out.

V gene: TRBV7-9; J gene: TRBJ2-1; clone size: NA; D gene: NA; CDR3 protein: CASSLGRGYNEQFF; CDR3 DNA: TGTGCCAGCAGCTTAGGTCGGGGATACAATGAGCAGTTCTTC
V gene: TRBV12-3/TRBV12-4; J gene: TRBJ2-1; clone size: NA; D gene: TRBD1; CDR3 protein: CASSETGSNEQFF; CDR3 DNA: TGTGCCAGCAGTGAGACAGGGAGCAATGAGCAGTTCTTC
V gene: TRBV25-1; J gene: TRBJ1-1; clone size: NA; D gene: NA; CDR3 protein: CASSEWRDTEAFF; CDR3 DNA: TGTGCCAGCAGTGAATGGAGGGACACTGAAGCTTTCTTT
V gene: TRBV19; J gene: TRBJ1-2; clone size: NA; D gene: NA; CDR3 protein: CASSIGARNYGYTF; CDR3 DNA: TGTGCCAGTAGTATAGGGGCGAGAAACTATGGCTACACCTTC
V gene: TRBV4-1; J gene: TRBJ2-7; clone size: NA; D gene: TRBD2; CDR3 protein: CASSQEGTRGPYEQYF; CDR3 DNA: TGCGCCAGCAGCCAAGAAGGGACTAGGGGACCCTACGAGCAGTACTTC
V gene: TRBV19; J gene: TRBJ1-2; clone size: once; D gene: TRBD1; CDR3 protein: CASSIDKQGAKYGYTF; CDR3 DNA: TGTGCCAGTAGTATAGACAAACAGGGGGCGAAGTATGGCTACACCTTC
V gene: TRBV3-1/TRBV3-2; J gene: TRBJ1-2; clone size: NA; D gene: TRBD1; CDR3 protein: CASSTDRGGYGYTF; CDR3 DNA: TGTGCCAGCAGCACCGACAGGGGGGGGTATGGCTACACCTTC
V gene: TRBV4-3; J gene: TRBJ2-7; clone size: NA; D gene: TRBD2; CDR3 protein: CASSQDLTSGSYEQYF; CDR3 DNA: TGCGCCAGCAGCCAAGATTTGACTAGCGGGTCCTACGAGCAGTACTTC
V gene: TRBV6-1; J gene: TRBJ1-1; clone size: NA; D gene: NA; CDR3 protein: CASSESRGTEAFF; CDR3 DNA: TGTGCCAGCAGTGAAAGTCGAGGCACTGAAGCTTTCTTT
V gene: TRBV15; J gene: TRBJ1-2; clone size: NA; D gene: TRBD1; CDR3 protein: CATSGYRGPNYGYTF; CDR3 DNA: TGTGCCACCAGCGGATACAGGGGGCCAAACTATGGCTACACCTTC
V gene: TRBV11-2; J gene: TRBJ2-2; clone size: NA; D gene: TRBD2; CDR3 protein: CASLDFPGGTGELFF; CDR3 DNA: TGTGCCAGTCTGGACTTCCCCGGGGGGACCGGGGAGCTGTTTTTT
V gene: TRBV12-3/TRBV12-4; J gene: TRBJ1-2; clone size: NA; D gene: NA; CDR3 protein: CASSVGGYGYTF; CDR3 DNA: TGTGCCAGCAGCGTCGGCGGATATGGCTACACCTTC
V gene: TRBV7-8; J gene: TRBJ1-5; clone size: NA; D gene: TRBD1; CDR3 protein: CASSSWDRGRSNQPQHF; CDR3 DNA: TGTGCCAGCAGCTCCTGGGACAGGGGGCGAAGCAATCAGCCCCAGCATTTT
V gene: TRBV5-5; J gene: TRBJ1-4; clone size: NA; D gene: TRBD1; CDR3 protein: CASSSGQGGEKLFF; CDR3 DNA: TGTGCCAGCAGCTCAGGACAGGGGGGCGAAAAACTGTTTTTT
V gene: TRBV12-5; J gene: TRBJ1-2; clone size: NA; D gene: TRBD1; CDR3 protein: CASGSGTGMIYGYTF; CDR3 DNA: TGTGCTAGTGGTTCCGGGACAGGGATGATCTATGGCTACACCTTC
V gene: TRBV2; J gene: TRBJ1-2; clone size: NA; D gene: NA; CDR3 protein: CASSVSYGYTF; CDR3 DNA: TGTGCCAGCAGTGTGAGCTATGGCTACACCTTC
V gene: TRBV18; J gene: TRBJ1-2; clone size: NA; D gene: TRBD1; CDR3 protein: CASSPTDREGYGYTF; CDR3 DNA: TGTGCCAGCTCCCCAACGGACAGGGAGGGCTATGGCTACACCTTC
V gene: TRBV12-3/TRBV12-4; J gene: TRBJ1-2; clone size: NA; D gene: NA; CDR3 protein: CASTLTANYGYTF; CDR3 DNA: TGTGCCAGCACCTTGACAGCTAACTATGGCTACACCTTC
V gene: TRBV5-1; J gene: TRBJ1-3; clone size: NA; D gene: TRBD1; CDR3 protein: CASSLATGGMNTIYF; CDR3 DNA: TGCGCCAGCAGCTTGGCCACAGGGGGCATGAACACCATATATTTT
V gene: TRBV7-2; J gene: TRBJ2-1; clone size: NA; D gene: TRBD1; CDR3 protein: CASRDRGNEQFF; CDR3 DNA: TGTGCCAGCCGGGACAGGGGGAATGAGCAGTTCTTC
V gene: TRBV23-1; J gene: TRBJ2-2; clone size: NA; D gene: TRBD2; CDR3 protein: CANEGGGRLFF; CDR3 DNA: TGCGCCAACGAAGGCGGGGGAAGGCTGTTTTTT
V gene: TRBV14; J gene: TRBJ1-6; clone size: NA; D gene: NA; CDR3 protein: CASSWGINSPLHF; CDR3 DNA: TGTGCCAGCAGTTGGGGCATCAATTCACCCCTCCACTTT
V gene: TRBV4-1; J gene: TRBJ1-5; clone size: once; D gene: NA; CDR3 protein: CASRKDTFRSNQPQHF; CDR3 DNA: TGCGCCAGCAGAAAGGACACGTTTAGAAGCAATCAGCCCCAGCATTTT
V gene: TRBV29-1; J gene: TRBJ2-3; clone size: NA; D gene: NA; CDR3 protein: CSVASRSTDTQYF; CDR3 DNA: TGCAGCGTCGCTTCGAGAAGCACAGATACGCAGTATTTT
V gene: TRBV27; J gene: TRBJ1-1; clone size: NA; D gene: NA; CDR3 protein: CASSSFGVGTEAFF; CDR3 DNA: TGTGCCAGCAGTTCCTTCGGGGTTGGCACTGAAGCTTTCTTT
V gene: TRBV2; J gene: TRBJ1-2; clone size: NA; D gene: TRBD1; CDR3 protein: CASSEVGQGPRVRYGYTF; CDR3 DNA: TGTGCCAGCAGTGAGGTCGGACAGGGGCCGCGAGTGAGGTATGGCTACACCTTC
V gene: TRBV6-4; J gene: TRBJ2-3; clone size: NA; D gene: TRBD2; CDR3 protein: CASSDASGDTDTQYF; CDR3 DNA: TGTGCCAGCAGTGACGCTAGCGGGGACACAGATACGCAGTATTTT
V gene: TRBV7-2; J gene: TRBJ1-1; clone size: NA; D gene: NA; CDR3 protein: CASSLQGNTEAFF; CDR3 DNA: TGTGCCAGCAGCTTACAGGGGAACACTGAAGCTTTCTTT
V gene: TRBV19; J gene: TRBJ2-1; clone size: NA; D gene: TRBD2; CDR3 protein: CASGLALYNEQFF; CDR3 DNA: TGTGCCTCAGGACTAGCGCTTTACAATGAGCAGTTCTTC
V gene: TRBV5-4; J gene: TRBJ2-3; clone size: NA; D gene: NA; CDR3 protein: CASSYNPGADTQYF; CDR3 DNA: TGTGCCAGCAGCTACAACCCGGGGGCAGATACGCAGTATTTT
V gene: TRBV6-5; J gene: TRBJ1-4; clone size: NA; D gene: TRBD1; CDR3 protein: CASRAGQGVREKLFF; CDR3 DNA: TGTGCCAGCAGAGCCGGACAGGGGGTTCGAGAAAAACTGTTTTTT
V gene: TRBV5-5; J gene: TRBJ2-7; clone size: once; D gene: NA; CDR3 protein: CASSDAGMEYF; CDR3 DNA: TGTGCCAGCAGCGACGCAGGGATGGAGTACTTC
V gene: TRBV12-3/TRBV12-4; J gene: TRBJ1-1; clone size: NA; D gene: NA; CDR3 protein: CALREQVNTEAFF; CDR3 DNA: TGTGCGCTGCGGGAACAGGTGAACACTGAAGCTTTCTTT
V gene: TRBV14; J gene: TRBJ2-7; clone size: NA; D gene: NA; CDR3 protein: CASSPGRQGRGEQYF; CDR3 DNA: TGTGCCAGCAGCCCTGGGAGGCAGGGAAGGGGCGAGCAGTACTTC
V gene: TRBV5-5; J gene: TRBJ2-1; clone size: NA; D gene: TRBD1; CDR3 protein: CASSLKGTAFPNEQFF; CDR3 DNA: TGTGCCAGCAGCTTGAAAGGGACAGCCTTCCCCAATGAGCAGTTCTTC
V gene: TRBV4-3; J gene: TRBJ1-6; clone size: NA; D gene: TRBD1; CDR3 protein: CASSLSGQHNSPLHF; CDR3 DNA: TGCGCCAGCAGTCTTTCGGGACAGCATAATTCACCCCTCCACTTT
V gene: TRBV5-1; J gene: TRBJ2-7; clone size: NA; D gene: TRBD1; CDR3 protein: CASSLTPDRTARYEQYF; CDR3 DNA: TGCGCCAGCAGCTTGACCCCGGACAGGACAGCACGGTACGAGCAGTACTTC
V gene: TRBV5-1; J gene: TRBJ1-4; clone size: NA; D gene: NA; CDR3 protein: CASRKTADEKLFF; CDR3 DNA: TGCGCCAGCAGAAAGACAGCCGACGAAAAACTGTTTTTT
V gene: TRBV2; J gene: TRBJ2-2; clone size: NA; D gene: TRBD2; CDR3 protein: CASRISGGVNTGELFF; CDR3 DNA: TGTGCCAGCAGGATTAGCGGGGGGGTAAACACCGGGGAGCTGTTTTTT
V gene: TRBV7-6; J gene: TRBJ1-1; clone size: NA; D gene: NA; CDR3 protein: CASSLSTVREAFF; CDR3 DNA: TGTGCCAGCAGCTTATCCACAGTCCGTGAAGCTTTCTTT
V gene: TRBV3-1/TRBV3-2; J gene: TRBJ2-2; clone size: once; D gene: NA; CDR3 protein: CASSQDRGNTGELFF; CDR3 DNA: TGTGCCAGCAGCCAAGATCGCGGGAACACCGGGGAGCTGTTTTTT
V gene: TRBV3-1/TRBV3-2; J gene: TRBJ1-6; clone size: NA; D gene: NA; CDR3 protein: CASSQDSNSPLHF; CDR3 DNA: TGTGCCAGCAGCCAGGACAGTAATTCACCCCTCCACTTT
V gene: TRBV19; J gene: TRBJ1-2; clone size: NA; D gene: NA; CDR3 protein: CASSIGGEQGYTF; CDR3 DNA: TGTGCCAGTAGTATAGGCGGGGAGCAGGGCTACACCTTC
V gene: TRBV18; J gene: TRBJ2-5; clone size: NA; D gene: TRBD2; CDR3 protein: CASSLGPRGVTQYF; CDR3 DNA: TGTGCCAGCTCACTCGGGCCCCGGGGGGTGACCCAGTACTTC
V gene: TRBV2; J gene: TRBJ1-2; clone size: NA; D gene: NA; CDR3 protein: CASTVQARYGYTF; CDR3 DNA: TGTGCCAGCACCGTCCAGGCGAGATATGGCTACACCTTC
V gene: TRBV7-9; J gene: TRBJ1-2; clone size: NA; D gene: TRBD1; CDR3 protein: CASSPRDRGASNYGYTF; CDR3 DNA: TGTGCCAGCAGCCCCCGGGACAGGGGGGCCTCTAACTATGGCTACACCTTC
V gene: TRBV7-9; J gene: TRBJ1-5; clone size: NA; D gene: NA; CDR3 protein: CASSLGPNGDQPQHF; CDR3 DNA: TGTGCCAGCAGCCTAGGACCCAACGGGGATCAGCCCCAGCATTTT
V gene: TRBV3-1/TRBV3-2; J gene: TRBJ2-6; clone size: NA; D gene: NA; CDR3 protein: CASSQDLQGPVLTF; CDR3 DNA: TGTGCCAGCAGCCAAGATTTACAGGGCCCCGTCCTGACTTTC
V gene: TRBV19; J gene: TRBJ1-2; clone size: NA; D gene: TRBD1; CDR3 protein: CASSIGTGSGGYTF; CDR3 DNA: TGTGCCAGTAGTATCGGGACAGGGAGTGGGGGCTACACCTTC
V gene: TRBV5-1; J gene: TRBJ1-2; clone size: NA; D gene: NA; CDR3 protein: CATSYWAFNYGYTF; CDR3 DNA: TGCGCCACCTCCTATTGGGCCTTCAACTATGGCTACACCTTC
V gene: TRBV5-8; J gene: TRBJ2-1; clone size: NA; D gene: TRBD1; CDR3 protein: CASSDPGQVDEQFF; CDR3 DNA: TGTGCCAGCAGCGACCCGGGACAGGTGGATGAGCAGTTCTTC
V gene: TRBV11-2; J gene: TRBJ2-7; clone size: NA; D gene: TRBD1; CDR3 protein: CASSFRTGKPEQYF; CDR3 DNA: TGTGCCAGCAGCTTCAGGACAGGGAAGCCCGAGCAGTACTTC
V gene: TRBV9; J gene: TRBJ2-1; clone size: NA; D gene: NA; CDR3 protein: CASSDARRGLYNEQFF; CDR3 DNA: TGTGCCAGCAGCGACGCTCGGCGGGGGCTCTACAATGAGCAGTTCTTC